This section outlines one T cell receptor (beta chain) sequence together with its context. The assay was immunoSEQ multiplex PCR, and TCRdb's table has in-frame clones only and misses some. The profile shows 110,000 or so clones, roughly four fifths of them singletons. This entry is derived from a study of blood T cell repertoires in COVID-19. For the study at large: Collection of acute and convalescent COVID-19 samples took place in the United States, Italy and Spain.

Germline trimming cut 5 bases from V and 2 bases from J; bases unmatched to any gene: 6. Germline V gene sequence: CDR1 SGHAT, CDR2 FQNNGV. The CDR3 is 14 amino acids. The sequenced material came from peripheral blood. The chain couples TRBV11-2 to TRBJ2-7; 7 nucleotides agree with TRBD1. The receptor comes from a human donor in a cohort sampled during active COVID-19. CDR3 coding DNA: TGTGCCAGCAGCCCGGGGACAGCTACCTACGAGCAGTACTTC. Translated, it gives CASSPGTATYEQYF.